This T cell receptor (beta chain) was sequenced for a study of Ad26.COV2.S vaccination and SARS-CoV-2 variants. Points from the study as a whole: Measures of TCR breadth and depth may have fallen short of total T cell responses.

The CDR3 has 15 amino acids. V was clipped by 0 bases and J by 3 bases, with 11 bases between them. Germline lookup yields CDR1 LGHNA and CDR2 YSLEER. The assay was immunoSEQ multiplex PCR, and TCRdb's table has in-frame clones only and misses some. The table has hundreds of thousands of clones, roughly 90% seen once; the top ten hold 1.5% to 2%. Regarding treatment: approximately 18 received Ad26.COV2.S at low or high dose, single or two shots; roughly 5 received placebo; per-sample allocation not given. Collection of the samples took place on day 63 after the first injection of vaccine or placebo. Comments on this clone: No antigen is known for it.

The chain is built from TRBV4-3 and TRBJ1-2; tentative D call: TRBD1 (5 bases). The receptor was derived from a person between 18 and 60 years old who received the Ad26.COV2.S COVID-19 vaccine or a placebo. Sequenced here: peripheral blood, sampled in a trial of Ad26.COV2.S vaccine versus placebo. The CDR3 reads CASSQEGAGYYGYTF. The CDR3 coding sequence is TGCGCCAGCAGCCAAGAAGGGGCCGGCTACTATGGCTACACCTTC.